The 32 T cell receptor beta chains reported below all come from one sample, sequenced in a study of control samples from healthy donors and cancer patients. Libraries were prepared by immunoSEQ multiplex PCR; TCRdb keeps only in-frame clonotypes and omits some of them. The table records under 450,000 clones, 80% to 95% of them present only once. Sequencing was done on a sample of PBMCs. Receptors were obtained from a man aged 35 to 55 with head and neck cancer.

This chain joins TRBV19 and TRBJ1-2, with 12 bases fitting TRBD1. Germline assignment: CDR1 LNHDA and CDR2 SQIVND (reference sequence). V was pared by 4 bases and J by 8 bases, with 8 bases of the junction left unmatched. CDR3 length equals 15 residues. The CDR3 DNA is TGTGCCAGTAGTACTTCCCGGGACAGGGGGCACGGCTACACCTTC. It codes for CASSTSRDRGHGYTF.

The chain combines TRBV7-6 with TRBJ2-3, with 15 bases that match TRBD2. Germline-derived CDR1 and CDR2 are SGHVS and FNYEAQ. The ends lost 5 bases at V and 0 bases at J; junction bases unmatched: 9. The CDR3 runs to 19 residues. The CDR3 sequence: CASSDRTSGGVKSTDTQYF. CDR3 nucleotide sequence: TGTGCCAGCAGCGATCGGACTAGCGGGGGGGTTAAGAGCACAGATACGCAGTATTTT.

This clone was recorded only once. The chain recombines TRBV27 with TRBJ2-7; 10 bases align to TRBD1. The ends lost 10 bases at V and 5 bases at J; junction bases unmatched: 8. Looked up from germline, CDR1 is MNHEY and CDR2 is SMNVEV (reference sequence). The CDR3 totals 13 residues. In DNA, the CDR3 is TGTGCCACCCAGACGGGGACAGGGGACGAGCAGTACTTC. This gives the protein CATQTGTGDEQYF.

V gene TRBV6-1 combines with J gene TRBJ1-4, with a tentative D call TRBD1 (5 bases). Germline V gene data show CDR1 as MNHNS and CDR2 as SASEGT. The CDR3 is 16 amino acids. V was shortened by 3 bases and J by 7 bases, with 18 bases between the two germline ends. The CDR3 loop reads CASSDPLAGLGEKLFF. The CDR3 nucleotides read TGTGCCAGCAGTGACCCGTTGGCAGGGTTAGGTGAAAAACTGTTTTTT.

The V gene is TRBV7-3, the J gene TRBJ1-1, with 9 bases matching TRBD1. The CDR3 is made up of 16 amino acids. The germline V gene has CDR1 SGHTA and CDR2 FQGTGA. V lost 5 bases to trimming and J lost 1 base; unmatched junction nucleotides: 8. The CDR3 nucleotides are TGTGCCAGCAGCACCGGACAGGGGAGAGGGAACACTGAAGCTTTCTTT. Translation gives CASSTGQGRGNTEAFF.

V is TRBV10-1 and J is TRBJ2-5, with D tentatively TRBD2 (6 bases). Germline V gene data show CDR1 as WNHNN and CDR2 as SYGVQD (reference sequence). This CDR3 is 15 amino acids long. Trimming took off 3 bases at V and 4 bases at J, with 15 bases between the two ends. For the CDR3, the DNA is TGCGCCAGCAGTGACAGCGGACTACCTGCAGAGACCCAGTACTTC. This gives the protein CASSDSGLPAETQYF.

In this sample, this clone turned up once. V and J are TRBV11-2 and TRBJ1-2, with D unclear. Germline V gene sequence: CDR1 SGHAT, CDR2 FQNNGV. The length of the CDR3 is 13 residues. V was clipped by 1 base and J by 3 bases, with 6 bases between them. CDR3 bases: TGTGCCAGCAGCTTAGGGAACGACTATGGCTACACCTTC. Translated: CASSLGNDYGYTF.

This clone was seen a few times. The rearrangement joins TRBV7-2 to TRBJ2-7; D is tentatively TRBD1 or TRBD2 (6 bases each). Per the germline V gene, CDR1 is SGHTA and CDR2 is FQGNSA. Trimming left V 5 bases short and J 1 base short, with 18 bases between. The CDR3 loop spans 16 amino acids. This chain's CDR3 is CASSPLLGGESYEQYF. The CDR3 nucleotides read TGTGCCAGCAGCCCCCTCCTCGGGGGCGAGTCCTACGAGCAGTACTTC.

The gene calls are TRBV10-2 and TRBJ1-1; 12 bases match TRBD1. With V trimmed by 6 bases and J by 3 bases, 11 bases remained unmatched. CDR3 length: 17 residues. Germline CDR1 and CDR2: WSHSY and SAAADI. CDR3 loop: CASRSWGQGAYDTEAFF. CDR3 nucleotide sequence: TGCGCCAGCAGAAGTTGGGGACAGGGGGCTTATGACACTGAAGCTTTCTTT.

The chain carries TRBV25-1 and TRBJ1-6, with D unresolved. Germline-derived CDR1 and CDR2 are MGHDK and SYGVNS. The V and J ends lost 2 bases and 13 bases respectively, with 9 bases between them. The CDR3 contains 12 residues. Here the CDR3 DNA reads TGTGCCAGCAGTGAAAATACCTCCCCCCTCCACTTT. As protein: CASSENTSPLHF.

This chain uses TRBV25-1 with TRBJ2-7; D is unclear. CDR1 is MGHDK and CDR2 is SYGVNS in the germline V gene. The CDR3 is made up of 14 amino acids. V was clipped by 1 base and J by 6 bases, with 13 bases between them. The CDR3 DNA sequence: TGTGCCAGCAGTGAATCGGCGTTAAGTGGCGAGCAGTACTTC. Its translation: CASSESALSGEQYF.

The chain uses TRBV28 and TRBJ2-5; 8 positions agree with TRBD2. Germline V gene data show CDR1 as MDHEN and CDR2 as SYDVKM. The CDR3 spans 15 residues. V lost 5 bases and J lost 4; bases outside the gene matches: 9. CDR3 protein: CASSASTGTRETQYF. As DNA, the CDR3 is TGTGCCAGCAGTGCCTCCACCGGGACTAGAGAGACCCAGTACTTC.

The J gene is TRBJ2-7, the V gene TRBV28; 11 positions match TRBD1. Trimming removed 1 base from V and 6 bases from J; junction bases left unmatched: 5. Germline-derived CDR1 and CDR2 are MDHEN and SYDVKM. This CDR3 contains 15 residues. CDR3 loop: CASSLLSGQGGEQYF. For the CDR3, the DNA is TGTGCCAGCAGTTTATTATCGGGACAGGGGGGCGAGCAGTACTTC. Together with reference TRBV28 and TRBJ2-7, the CDR3 gives the full variable domain: DVKVTQSSRYLVKRTGEKVFLECVQDMDHENMFWYRQDPGLGLRLIYFSYDVKMKEKGDIPEGYSVSREKKERFSLILESASTNQTSMYLCASSLLSGQGGEQYFGPGTRLTVT.

The DNA for the CDR3 is TGTGCCAGTAGTAAACTACAGGGTGTGGGGACAGATACGCAGTATTTT. It is translated as CASSKLQGVGTDTQYF. This sequence joins TRBV19 and TRBJ2-3, with D possibly TRBD1 on 6 matching bases. V dropped 4 bases and J dropped 3 bases, with 17 bases sitting between them. This CDR3 has 16 residues. Germline V gene lookup returns CDR1 LNHDA and CDR2 SQIVND (reference sequence).

The genes are TRBV18 and TRBJ2-5; TRBD1 is a possible D gene (5 bases). The CDR3 is 15 residues long. Germline V gene sequence: CDR1 KGHSH, CDR2 LQKENI. V gave up 3 bases and J gave up 4 bases, with 15 bases separating them. The CDR3 DNA reads as TGTGCCAGCTCACCCCAAACCGACAGCGCAGAGACCCAGTACTTC. Translating it yields CASSPQTDSAETQYF. The full variable domain, with the rest looked up from reference TRBV18 and TRBJ2-5, is NAGVMQNPRHLVRRRGQEARLRCSPMKGHSHVYWYRQLPEEGLKFMVYLQKENIIDESGMPKERFSAEFPKEGPSILRIQQVVRGDSAAYFCASSPQTDSAETQYFGPGTRLLVL.

The J gene is TRBJ1-3, the V gene TRBV6-5; 10 nucleotides align to TRBD1. The germline CDR1 and CDR2 sequences are MNHEY and SVGAGI. The V and J ends lost 7 bases and 7 bases, in that order; junction bases with no gene match: 7. The CDR3 spans 14 residues. The CDR3 DNA reads TGTGCCAGCACCCAGACAGGGGGCGCGAACACCATATATTTT. Translation gives CASTQTGGANTIYF.

V gene TRBV5-1 combines with J gene TRBJ2-5, with 9 bases identical to TRBD2. The CDR3 has 15 amino acids. With 4 bases clipped from V and 5 bases from J, the junction kept 9 bases outside the gene matches. Germline loops: CDR1 SGHRS, CDR2 YFSETQ. The CDR3 spells CASSTSGQVYETQYF. The CDR3 region has the DNA TGCGCCAGCAGCACTAGCGGGCAGGTCTATGAGACCCAGTACTTC.

V gene TRBV5-1 combines with J gene TRBJ2-6; D is undetermined. The CDR3 length is 15 residues. The V gene lost 1 base and the J gene lost 0 bases, with 5 bases spanning the gap. The germline V gene encodes CDR1 SGHRS and CDR2 YFSETQ. CDR3: CASSLSLSGANVLTF. The DNA for the CDR3 is TGCGCCAGCAGCTTGAGCCTCTCTGGGGCCAACGTCCTGACTTTC.

Comments on this clone: The same CDR3 arises from other DNA sequences in this sample as well. CDR3 nucleotide sequence: TGTGCCAGCAGTTTAACCGGTGACACCGGGGAGCTGTTTTTT. This encodes CASSLTGDTGELFF. The V and J genes are TRBV28 and TRBJ2-2; D is unclear. The CDR3 loop spans 14 amino acids. Trimming shortened V by 2 bases and J by 3 bases, and 7 bases separated the two germline ends. Germline CDR1 MDHEN, CDR2 SYDVKM.

This sequence joins TRBV5-1 and TRBJ2-7, with TRBD1 as a possible D gene (6 bases). V lost 3 bases, J lost 5 bases, and 15 bases lay in between. This CDR3 has 14 amino acids. Germline CDR1 and CDR2: SGHRS and YFSETQ. The CDR3 DNA reads TGCGCCAGCAGCTCACAGGGAACAGTCGACGAGCAGTACTTC. Amino acid sequence: CASSSQGTVDEQYF.

The chain couples TRBV5-1 to TRBJ2-7; D is uncertain. Trimming removed 2 bases at V and 0 bases at J, with 12 bases between. The germline V gene encodes CDR1 SGHRS and CDR2 YFSETQ. The CDR3 spans 15 residues. The CDR3 region has the DNA TGCGCCAGCAGCTTTGGTCAGGCGAACTCCTACGAGCAGTACTTC. Protein product: CASSFGQANSYEQYF.

The V call is TRBV30, the J call TRBJ2-3; tentatively, D is TRBD1 or TRBD2 (5 bases each). V was shortened by 7 bases and J by 0 bases, with 17 bases between the two germline ends. Germline V gene sequence: CDR1 GTSNPN, CDR2 SVGIG (reference sequence). The CDR3 runs to 15 residues. CDR3 amino acids: CALLKGPHSTDTQYF. CDR3 DNA sequence: TGTGCCTTACTCAAGGGACCTCATAGCACAGATACGCAGTATTTT.

This chain links TRBV25-1 with TRBJ1-5; D is uncertain. Germline lookup yields CDR1 MGHDK and CDR2 SYGVNS. V was shortened by 1 base and J by 4 bases, with 8 bases between the two germline ends. The length of the CDR3 is 14 residues. The CDR3 bases are TGTGCCAGCAGTGAATTTGGAGAGAATCAGCCCCAGCATTTT. As protein: CASSEFGENQPQHF.

The V gene is TRBV19, the J gene TRBJ2-1, with 8 bases fitting TRBD1. J gave up 7 bases and V 3 bases, and 11 bases lay outside the gene matches. This CDR3 spans 16 amino acids. Germline CDR1 and CDR2: LNHDA and SQIVND (reference sequence). This CDR3 is CASSMTPGQARNEQFF. The CDR3 DNA reads as TGTGCCAGTAGTATGACCCCGGGACAGGCTCGGAATGAGCAGTTCTTC. Together with reference TRBV19 and TRBJ2-1, the CDR3 gives the full variable domain: DGGITQSPKYLFRKEGQNVTLSCEQNLNHDAMYWYRQDPGQGLRLIYYSQIVNDFQKGDIAEGYSVSREKKESFPLTVTSAQKNPTAFYLCASSMTPGQARNEQFFGPGTRLTVL.

This sequence joins TRBV27 and TRBJ2-3; the match to TRBD1 covers 8 bases. Germline CDR1 is MNHEY and CDR2 is SMNVEV (reference sequence). This CDR3 spans 15 amino acids. V shed 4 bases and J 3 bases; nucleotides not matched to a gene: 6. The CDR3 here is CASSSWTGRTDTQYF. Written as DNA, the CDR3 is TGTGCCAGCAGTTCCTGGACAGGGCGGACAGATACGCAGTATTTT.

The chain joins TRBV5-3 to TRBJ1-3, with a possible D match to TRBD1 (5 bases). TRBV5-3 is reported as an ORF; its role is uncertain. V shed 2 bases and J shed 7 bases, with 16 bases lying between them. The CDR3 extends over 15 amino acids. The CDR3 region is CARSFGTASGNTIYF. CDR3 sequence (DNA): TGTGCCAGAAGCTTCGGGACTGCCTCGGGGAACACCATATATTTT.

This chain joins TRBV7-9 and TRBJ2-7; D is perhaps TRBD2 (5 bases). CDR1 is SEHNR and CDR2 is FQNEAQ in the germline V gene (reference sequence). The CDR3 covers 13 residues. Trimming left V 5 bases short and J 2 bases short, with 10 bases between. The CDR3 DNA follows: TGTGCCAGCAGCCCGAGCGGTCCCTACGAGCAGTACTTC. Translated: CASSPSGPYEQYF.

The CDR3 DNA follows: TGTGCCAGCATGGGGAGCACAGATACGCAGTATTTT. As protein: CASMGSTDTQYF. The chain combines TRBV6-5 with TRBJ2-3; D remains unclear. The CDR3 consists of 12 residues. V was trimmed by 7 bases and J by 0 bases, leaving 5 bases between them. Germline V gene data show CDR1 as MNHEY and CDR2 as SVGAGI.

This clone was counted a single time. The V call is TRBV2, the J call TRBJ2-7; 11 bases are shared with TRBD2. Germline values: CDR1 SNHLY, CDR2 FYNNEI. V lost 4 bases, J lost 7 bases, and 0 bases stayed unmatched. The CDR3 is 12 amino acids. The chain's CDR3 is CASSGLAGEQYF. CDR3 in DNA: TGTGCCAGCAGTGGACTAGCGGGGGAGCAGTACTTC.

The chain carries TRBV3-1 (or the pseudogene TRBV3-2) and TRBJ1-1, with D tentatively TRBD1 (6 bases). Trimming stripped 3 bases from V and 1 base from J, with 9 bases between. CDR1 LGHDT and CDR2 YNNKEL come from the germline V gene (reference sequence). The CDR3 extends over 14 amino acids. CDR3 amino acids: CASSHRQENTEAFF. The CDR3 DNA is TGTGCCAGCAGCCACAGACAGGAGAACACTGAAGCTTTCTTT.

This clone was counted once. The rearrangement links TRBV4-1 to TRBJ2-7; 11 bases are a match to TRBD1. After removal of 0 bases from V and 4 bases from J, the junction contained 5 bases not matched to a gene. There are 16 residues in the CDR3. Germline V gene sequence: CDR1 MGHRA, CDR2 YSYEKL. For the CDR3, the DNA is TGCGCCAGCAGCCAAGATGTGGGGACAGGGGGGTACGAGCAGTACTTC. It translates to CASSQDVGTGGYEQYF.

The chain couples TRBV18 to TRBJ1-1; 9 bases line up with TRBD1. There are 16 residues in the CDR3. After removal of 5 bases from V and 5 bases from J, the junction contained 12 bases not matched to a gene. Germline CDR1 KGHSH, CDR2 LQKENI. The CDR3 sequence is CASSTTADRGGTEAFF. CDR3 DNA: TGTGCCAGCTCAACAACCGCCGACAGGGGGGGAACTGAAGCTTTCTTT.